This T cell receptor (beta chain) was sequenced for a study of graft-versus-host responses after intestinal transplantation. For the study at large: Anti-thymocyte globulin induction was given to all recipients, followed by tacrolimus and steroids for approximately three years.

Only in-frame clones appear in the TCRdb table, and some are missing; sequencing was by immunoSEQ multiplex PCR. This sample has about 91,000 clones, with 85% to 95% found just once. Of note for this clone: Its cognate antigen is unknown.

CDR3 size: 11 residues. The germline V gene encodes CDR1 SNHLY and CDR2 FYNNEI. Trimming pared 6 bases from V and 6 bases from J, leaving 6 bases between. This chain uses TRBV2 with TRBJ2-1; D call uncertain. Source: unstimulated CD4+ T cells sorted from spleen or lymph node cells, taken before transplant. The sequence was obtained from a human donor who was the organ donor for an intestinal transplant. The CDR3 sequence is CASRTPNEQFF. The CDR3 nucleotides are TGTGCCAGCAGAACTCCCAATGAGCAGTTCTTC.